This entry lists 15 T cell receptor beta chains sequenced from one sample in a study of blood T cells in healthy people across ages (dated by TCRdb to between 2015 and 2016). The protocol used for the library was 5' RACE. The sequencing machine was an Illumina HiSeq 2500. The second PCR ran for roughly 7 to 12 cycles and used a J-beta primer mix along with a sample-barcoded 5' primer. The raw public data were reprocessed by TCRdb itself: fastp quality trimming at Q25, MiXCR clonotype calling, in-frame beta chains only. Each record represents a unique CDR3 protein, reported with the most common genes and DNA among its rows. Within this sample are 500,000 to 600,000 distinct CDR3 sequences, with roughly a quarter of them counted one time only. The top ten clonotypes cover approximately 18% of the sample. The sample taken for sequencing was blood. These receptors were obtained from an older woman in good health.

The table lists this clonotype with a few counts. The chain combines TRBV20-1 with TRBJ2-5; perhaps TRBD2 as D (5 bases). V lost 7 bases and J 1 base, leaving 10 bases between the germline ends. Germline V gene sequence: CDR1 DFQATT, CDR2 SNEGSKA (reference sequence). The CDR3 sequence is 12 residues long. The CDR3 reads CSVRGLQETQYF. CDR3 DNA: TGCAGTGTTCGAGGGCTCCAAGAGACCCAGTACTTC.

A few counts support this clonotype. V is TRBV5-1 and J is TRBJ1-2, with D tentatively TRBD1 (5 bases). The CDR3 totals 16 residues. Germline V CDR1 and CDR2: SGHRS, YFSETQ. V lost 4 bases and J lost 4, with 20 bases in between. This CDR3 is CASSPSSRFGGYGYTF. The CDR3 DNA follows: TGCGCCAGCAGCCCCTCAAGCAGGTTTGGGGGCTATGGCTACACCTTC.

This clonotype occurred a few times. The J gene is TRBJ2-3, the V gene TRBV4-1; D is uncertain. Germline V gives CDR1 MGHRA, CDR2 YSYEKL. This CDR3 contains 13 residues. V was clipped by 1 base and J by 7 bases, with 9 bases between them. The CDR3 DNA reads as TGCGCCAGCAGCCAAGGTACTACGTATACGCAGTATTTT. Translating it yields CASSQGTTYTQYF.

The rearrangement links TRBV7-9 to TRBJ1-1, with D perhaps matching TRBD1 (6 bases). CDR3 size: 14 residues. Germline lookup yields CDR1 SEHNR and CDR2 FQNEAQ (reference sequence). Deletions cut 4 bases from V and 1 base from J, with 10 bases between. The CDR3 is CASSSQGPNTEAFF. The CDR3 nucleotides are TGTGCCAGCAGCTCACAGGGCCCGAACACTGAAGCTTTCTTT. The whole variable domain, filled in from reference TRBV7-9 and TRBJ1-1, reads DTGVSQNPRHKITKRGQNVTFRCDPISEHNRLYWYRQTLGQGPEFLTYFQNEAQLEKSRLLSDRFSAERPKGSFSTLEIQRTEQGDSAMYLCASSSQGPNTEAFFGQGTRLTVV.

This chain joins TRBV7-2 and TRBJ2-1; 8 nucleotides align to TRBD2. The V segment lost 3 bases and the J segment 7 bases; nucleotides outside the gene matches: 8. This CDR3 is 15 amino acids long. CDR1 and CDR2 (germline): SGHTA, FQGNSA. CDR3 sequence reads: CASSFPAGDENEQFF. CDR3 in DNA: TGTGCCAGCAGCTTTCCAGCGGGGGATGAGAATGAGCAGTTCTTC. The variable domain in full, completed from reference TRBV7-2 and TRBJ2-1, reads GAGVSQSPSNKVTEKGKDVELRCDPISGHTALYWYRQSLGQGLEFLIYFQGNSAPDKSGLPSDRFSAERTGGSVSTLTIQRTQQEDSAVYLCASSFPAGDENEQFFGPGTRLTVL.

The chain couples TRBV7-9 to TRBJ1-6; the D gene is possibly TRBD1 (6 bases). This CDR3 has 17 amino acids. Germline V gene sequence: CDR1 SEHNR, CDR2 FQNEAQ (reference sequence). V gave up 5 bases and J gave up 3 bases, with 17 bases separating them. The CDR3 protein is CASSLFGGGSYNSPLHF. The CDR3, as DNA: TGTGCCAGCAGCCTCTTCGGAGGGGGAAGCTATAATTCACCCCTCCACTTT. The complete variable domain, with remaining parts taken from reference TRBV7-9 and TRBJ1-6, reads DTGVSQNPRHKITKRGQNVTFRCDPISEHNRLYWYRQTLGQGPEFLTYFQNEAQLEKSRLLSDRFSAERPKGSFSTLEIQRTEQGDSAMYLCASSLFGGGSYNSPLHFGNGTRLTVT.

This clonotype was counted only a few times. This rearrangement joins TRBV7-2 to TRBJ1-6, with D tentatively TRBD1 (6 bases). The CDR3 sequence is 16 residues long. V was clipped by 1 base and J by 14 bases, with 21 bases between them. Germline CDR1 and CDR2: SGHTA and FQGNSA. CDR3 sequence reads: CASSLVAGGGAKSLHF. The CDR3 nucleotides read TGTGCCAGCAGCTTAGTCGCCGGCGGGGGCGCGAAATCCCTCCACTTT.

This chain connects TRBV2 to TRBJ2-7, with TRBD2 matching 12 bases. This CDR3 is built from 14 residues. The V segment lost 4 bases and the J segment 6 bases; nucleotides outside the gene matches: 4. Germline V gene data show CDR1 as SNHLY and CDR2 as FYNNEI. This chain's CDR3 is CASSGMTSGSEQYF. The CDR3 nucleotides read TGTGCCAGCAGTGGAATGACTAGCGGGAGCGAGCAGTACTTC.

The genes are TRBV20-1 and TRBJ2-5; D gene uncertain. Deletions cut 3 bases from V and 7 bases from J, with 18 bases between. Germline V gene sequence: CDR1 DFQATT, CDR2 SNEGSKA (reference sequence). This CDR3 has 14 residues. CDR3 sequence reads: CSASRSGPPRTQYF. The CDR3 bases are TGCAGTGCTAGCCGGAGTGGGCCTCCCAGGACCCAGTACTTC.

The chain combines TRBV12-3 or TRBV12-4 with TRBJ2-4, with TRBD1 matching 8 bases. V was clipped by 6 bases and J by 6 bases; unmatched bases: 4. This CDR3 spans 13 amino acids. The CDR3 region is CASSLGQGNIQYF. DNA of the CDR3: TGTGCCAGCAGCCTAGGACAGGGAAACATTCAGTACTTC.

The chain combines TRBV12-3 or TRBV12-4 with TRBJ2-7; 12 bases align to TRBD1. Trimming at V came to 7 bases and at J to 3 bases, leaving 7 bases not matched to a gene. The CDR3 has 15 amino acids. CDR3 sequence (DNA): TGTGCCAGCACCTCCGGGACAGGGGGCGACTACGAGCAGTACTTC. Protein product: CASTSGTGGDYEQYF.

The CDR3 DNA sequence: TGTGCCAGCAACCGCCAGGGACGGGCCTACGAGCAGTACTTC. It encodes CASNRQGRAYEQYF. The chain employs TRBV28 and TRBJ2-7, with D perhaps given as TRBD1 or TRBD2 (5 bases each). This CDR3 has 14 amino acids. Trimming took 7 bases from V and 2 from J, leaving 15 bases between them. Germline CDR1 MDHEN, CDR2 SYDVKM.

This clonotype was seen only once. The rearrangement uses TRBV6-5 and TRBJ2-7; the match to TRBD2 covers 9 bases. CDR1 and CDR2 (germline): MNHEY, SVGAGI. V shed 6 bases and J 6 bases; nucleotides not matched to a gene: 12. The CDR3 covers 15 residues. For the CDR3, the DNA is TGTGCCAGCAGCCGCGGGGGGGCCTTTTTTCGCGAGCAGTACTTC. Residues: CASSRGGAFFREQYF.

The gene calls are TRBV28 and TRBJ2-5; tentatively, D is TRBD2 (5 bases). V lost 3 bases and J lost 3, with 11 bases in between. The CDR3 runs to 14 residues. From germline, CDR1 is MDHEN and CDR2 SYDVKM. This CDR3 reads CASSFISGEETQYF. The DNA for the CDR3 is TGTGCCAGCAGTTTCATCTCCGGGGAAGAGACCCAGTACTTC.

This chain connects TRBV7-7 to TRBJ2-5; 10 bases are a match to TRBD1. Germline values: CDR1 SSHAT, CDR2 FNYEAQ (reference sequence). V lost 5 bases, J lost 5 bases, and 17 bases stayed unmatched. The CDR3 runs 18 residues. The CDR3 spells CASSRDRGGILRTETQYF. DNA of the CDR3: TGTGCCAGCAGCCGGGACAGGGGTGGAATATTAAGGACGGAGACCCAGTACTTC.